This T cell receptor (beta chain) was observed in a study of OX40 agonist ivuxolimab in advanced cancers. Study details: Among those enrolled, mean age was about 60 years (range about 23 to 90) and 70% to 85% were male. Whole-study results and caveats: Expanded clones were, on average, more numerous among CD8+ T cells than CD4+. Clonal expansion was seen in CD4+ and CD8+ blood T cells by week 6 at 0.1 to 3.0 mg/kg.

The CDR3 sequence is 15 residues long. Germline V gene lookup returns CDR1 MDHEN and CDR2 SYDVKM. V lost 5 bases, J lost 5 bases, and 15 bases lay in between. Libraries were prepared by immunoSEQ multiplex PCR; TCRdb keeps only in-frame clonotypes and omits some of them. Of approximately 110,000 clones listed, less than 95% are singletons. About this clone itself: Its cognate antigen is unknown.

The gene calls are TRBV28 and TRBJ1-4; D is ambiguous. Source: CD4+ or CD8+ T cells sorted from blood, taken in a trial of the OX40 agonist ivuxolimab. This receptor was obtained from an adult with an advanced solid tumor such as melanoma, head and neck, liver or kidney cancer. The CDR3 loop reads CASSPYAGMNEKLFF. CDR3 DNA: TGTGCCAGCAGTCCTTACGCCGGTATGAATGAAAAACTGTTTTTT.